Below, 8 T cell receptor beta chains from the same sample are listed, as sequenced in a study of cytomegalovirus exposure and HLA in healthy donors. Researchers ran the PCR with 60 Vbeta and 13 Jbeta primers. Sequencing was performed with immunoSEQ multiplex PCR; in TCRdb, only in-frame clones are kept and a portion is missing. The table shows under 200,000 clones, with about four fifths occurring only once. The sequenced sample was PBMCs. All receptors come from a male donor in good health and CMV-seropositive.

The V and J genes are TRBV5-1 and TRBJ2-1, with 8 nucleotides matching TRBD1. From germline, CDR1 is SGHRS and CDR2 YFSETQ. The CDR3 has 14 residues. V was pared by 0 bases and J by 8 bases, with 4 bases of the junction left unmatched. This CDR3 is CASSLGTGFDEQFF. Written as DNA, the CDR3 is TGCGCCAGCAGCTTGGGGACAGGGTTTGATGAGCAGTTCTTC.

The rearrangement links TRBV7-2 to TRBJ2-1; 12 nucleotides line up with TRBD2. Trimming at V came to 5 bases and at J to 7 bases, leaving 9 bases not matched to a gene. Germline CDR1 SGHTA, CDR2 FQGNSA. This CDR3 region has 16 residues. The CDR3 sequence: CASSQTSGGSGNEQFF. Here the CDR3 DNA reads TGTGCCAGCAGCCAAACTAGCGGGGGGTCTGGTAATGAGCAGTTCTTC.

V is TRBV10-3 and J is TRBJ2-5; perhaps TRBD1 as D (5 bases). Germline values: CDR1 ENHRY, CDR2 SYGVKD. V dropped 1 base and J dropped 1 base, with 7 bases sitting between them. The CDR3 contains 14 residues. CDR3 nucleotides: TGTGCCATCAGTGAGTGGCAGGGCCAAGAGACCCAGTACTTC. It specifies CAISEWQGQETQYF.

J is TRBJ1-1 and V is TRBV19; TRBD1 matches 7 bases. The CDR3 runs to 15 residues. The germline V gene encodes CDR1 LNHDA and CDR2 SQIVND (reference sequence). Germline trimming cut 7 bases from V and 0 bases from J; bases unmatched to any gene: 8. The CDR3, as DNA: TGTGCCAGTAACACGGGGGACAGCATGAACACTGAAGCTTTCTTT. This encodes CASNTGDSMNTEAFF.

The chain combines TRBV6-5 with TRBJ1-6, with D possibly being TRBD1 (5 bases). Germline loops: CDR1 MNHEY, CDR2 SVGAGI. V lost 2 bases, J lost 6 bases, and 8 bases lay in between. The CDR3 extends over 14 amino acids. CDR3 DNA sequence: TGTGCCAGCAGTTACAACGGGGGTAATTCACCCCTCCACTTT. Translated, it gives CASSYNGGNSPLHF.

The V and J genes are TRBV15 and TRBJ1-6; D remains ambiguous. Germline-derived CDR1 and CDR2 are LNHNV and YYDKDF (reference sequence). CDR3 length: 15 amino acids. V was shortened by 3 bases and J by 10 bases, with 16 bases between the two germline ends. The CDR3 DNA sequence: TGTGCCACCAGCAGGATGGCCCCTGGGCAATCACCCCTCCACTTT. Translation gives CATSRMAPGQSPLHF.

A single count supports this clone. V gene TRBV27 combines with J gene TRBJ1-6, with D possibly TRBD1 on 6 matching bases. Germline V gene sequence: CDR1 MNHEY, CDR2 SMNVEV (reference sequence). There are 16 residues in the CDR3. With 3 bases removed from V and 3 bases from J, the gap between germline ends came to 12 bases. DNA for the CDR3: TGTGCCAGCAGTTTCTGGGCAGGGGACTATAATTCACCCCTCCACTTT. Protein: CASSFWAGDYNSPLHF.

CDR3 in DNA: TGTGCCAGCAGCCCGACAGGGGGGGCGGGTGAAGCTTTCTTT. Its translation: CASSPTGGAGEAFF. The chain couples TRBV6-5 to TRBJ1-1, with 9 bases aligning to TRBD1. Trimming at V came to 6 bases and at J to 7 bases, leaving 9 bases not matched to a gene. Germline CDR1 reads MNHEY; CDR2 reads SVGAGI. The CDR3 contains 14 residues.